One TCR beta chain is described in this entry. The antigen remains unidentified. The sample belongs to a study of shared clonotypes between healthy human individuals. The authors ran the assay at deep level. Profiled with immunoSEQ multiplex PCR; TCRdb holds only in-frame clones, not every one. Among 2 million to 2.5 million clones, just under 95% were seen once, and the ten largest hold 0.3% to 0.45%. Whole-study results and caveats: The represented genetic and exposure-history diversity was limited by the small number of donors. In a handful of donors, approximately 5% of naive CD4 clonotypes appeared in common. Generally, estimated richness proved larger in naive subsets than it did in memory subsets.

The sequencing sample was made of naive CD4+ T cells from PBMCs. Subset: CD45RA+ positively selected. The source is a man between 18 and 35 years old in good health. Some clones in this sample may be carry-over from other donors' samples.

DNA for the CDR3: TGTGCCTGCCAGGGCGGAGGGACGAACACTGAAGCTTTCTTT. This sequence encodes CACQGGGTNTEAFF. V and J are TRBV30 and TRBJ1-1, with a tentative D call TRBD1 (5 bases). V gave up 6 bases and J gave up 1 base, with 15 bases separating them. The CDR3 spans 14 residues. The germline V gene has CDR1 GTSNPN and CDR2 SVGIG (reference sequence).